This entry lists 21 T cell receptor beta chains sequenced from one sample in a study of low-dose radiotherapy and immunotherapy resistance in tumors. Priming of first-strand cDNA relied on TRAV- and TRBV-specific primers (covering alpha and beta chains). It was with a constant-region primer and a V-primer adapter that TCRs were amplified over approximately 20 PCR cycles. TCRdb itself ran the reads through MiXCR, one entry per CDR3 protein. Among some 88,000 distinct CDR3 sequences listed, more than 8% were seen once. Time point: before trial treatment. This specimen consisted of PBMCs, obtained before treatment. These receptors were taken from a male donor with prostate cancer.

This clonotype was found many times. This chain joins TRBV29-1 and TRBJ1-2; TRBD1 aligns across 7 bases. Germline CDR1 and CDR2: SQVTM and ANQGSEA. Trimming at V came to 3 bases and at J to 4 bases, leaving 2 bases not matched to a gene. This CDR3 is 12 amino acids long. The CDR3 sequence is CSVDGTVYGYTF. CDR3 bases: TGCAGCGTTGATGGGACAGTCTATGGCTACACCTTC. The entire variable domain, with the rest obtained from reference TRBV29-1 and TRBJ1-2, is as follows: SAVISQKPSRDICQRGTSLTIQCQVDSQVTMMFWYRQQPGQSLTLIATANQGSEATYESGFVIDKFPISRPNLTFSTLTVSNMSPEDSSIYLCSVDGTVYGYTFGSGTRLTVV.

Many counts were recorded for this clonotype. This chain links TRBV10-3 with TRBJ2-7, with TRBD1 matching 10 bases. Trimming cost V 10 bases and J 5 bases; bases outside gene matches: 11. In germline, CDR1 is ENHRY, CDR2 SYGVKD. This CDR3 region has 14 residues. CDR3 sequence: CASLPGQGSNEQYF. The CDR3 bases are TGTGCCAGCCTGCCGGGACAGGGGAGCAACGAGCAGTACTTC.

This clonotype was seen ten or more times. V usage is TRBV9 and J usage is TRBJ2-3, with a possible D match to TRBD2 (5 bases). This CDR3 is built from 15 residues. Trimming left V 4 bases short and J 1 base short, with 13 bases between. From germline, CDR1 is SGDLS and CDR2 YYNGEE. The CDR3 protein is CASSIQSGGTDTQYF. Written as DNA, the CDR3 is TGTGCCAGCAGCATCCAGAGCGGAGGCACAGATACGCAGTATTTT. The whole variable domain, remainder taken from reference TRBV9 and TRBJ2-3, is DSGVTQTPKHLITATGQRVTLRCSPRSGDLSVYWYQQSLDQGLQFLIQYYNGEERAKGNILERFSAQQFPDLHSELNLSSLELGDSALYFCASSIQSGGTDTQYFGPGTRLTVL.

This chain uses TRBV20-1 with TRBJ1-1; D call uncertain. The CDR3 spans 15 residues. CDR1 and CDR2 from the germline V gene are DFQATT and SNEGSKA (reference sequence). The V and J ends lost 4 bases and 0 bases respectively, with 15 bases between them. In nucleotides, the CDR3 is TGCAGTGCTACCAGACCGCTCTCGATGAACACTGAAGCTTTCTTT. This codes for CSATRPLSMNTEAFF.

Ten or more counts support this clonotype. The gene calls are TRBV5-1 and TRBJ2-2, with 9 bases lining up with TRBD1. This CDR3 comprises 14 residues. J was trimmed by 5 bases and V by 7 bases; bases with no gene match: 6. CDR1 is SGHRS, CDR2 YFSETQ, per germline. CDR3 nucleotides: TGCGCCAGCTGGACAGGGGCGGTAACCGGGGAGCTGTTTTTT. It codes for CASWTGAVTGELFF.

This clonotype was detected ten times or more. This sequence joins TRBV28 and TRBJ2-2; D is perhaps TRBD1 (5 bases). This CDR3 comprises 15 residues. Germline V gene sequence: CDR1 MDHEN, CDR2 SYDVKM. V lost 1 base and J lost 4, with 10 bases in between. CDR3 in DNA: TGTGCCAGCAGTTTATCTAGGGGTTTCACCGGGGAGCTGTTTTTT. This encodes CASSLSRGFTGELFF.

This clonotype was detected ten times or more. This chain joins TRBV18 and TRBJ1-2; possibly TRBD1 for D (6 bases). V gave up 6 bases and J gave up 4 bases, with 12 bases separating them. CDR3 length: 13 amino acids. CDR1 and CDR2 from the germline V gene are KGHSH and LQKENI. The CDR3 sequence: CASSAGDLYGYTF. CDR3 sequence (DNA): TGTGCCAGCTCGGCAGGGGATCTCTATGGCTACACCTTC. The variable domain in full, with the rest retrieved from reference TRBV18 and TRBJ1-2, is NAGVMQNPRHLVRRRGQEARLRCSPMKGHSHVYWYRQLPEEGLKFMVYLQKENIIDESGMPKERFSAEFPKEGPSILRIQQVVRGDSAAYFCASSAGDLYGYTFGSGTRLTVV.

This clonotype was seen ten or more times. The J gene is TRBJ1-1, the V gene TRBV2; D is perhaps TRBD1 (5 bases). Germline assignment: CDR1 SNHLY and CDR2 FYNNEI. Deletions cut 6 bases from V and 4 bases from J, with 21 bases between. CDR3 length: 16 amino acids. CDR3 coding DNA: TGTGCCAGCAGCGTTTTGGGGCAGTCCGTAAGCACTGAAGCTTTCTTT. Its translation: CASSVLGQSVSTEAFF.

This clonotype was seen at least ten times. The J gene is TRBJ1-2, the V gene TRBV20-1; D is unclear. V lost 6 bases to trimming and J lost 4 bases, with 15 bases between them. Germline V gene sequence: CDR1 DFQATT, CDR2 SNEGSKA (reference sequence). CDR3 length: 13 amino acids. As DNA, the CDR3 is TGCAGTGCCCAAAATGAGGTTTCCTATGGCTACACCTTC. Protein: CSAQNEVSYGYTF.

The CDR3 sequence is CASSIAGLKYNEQFF. DNA of the CDR3: TGTGCCAGTAGTATAGCGGGACTCAAATACAATGAGCAGTTCTTC. V usage is TRBV19 and J usage is TRBJ2-1; weak D call: TRBD2 (6 bases). V lost 1 base, J lost 4 bases, and 11 bases lay in between. The CDR3 is made up of 15 amino acids. The germline V gene encodes CDR1 LNHDA and CDR2 SQIVND (reference sequence).

This clonotype was recorded many times. V usage is TRBV5-1 and J usage is TRBJ2-1; D may be TRBD1 or TRBD2 (6 bases each). The CDR3 loop spans 13 amino acids. Germline V CDR1 and CDR2: SGHRS, YFSETQ. V was clipped by 2 bases and J by 8 bases, with 11 bases between them. The CDR3 region is CASSLLGGDEQFF. The CDR3 DNA is TGCGCCAGCAGCTTACTGGGGGGCGATGAGCAGTTCTTC.

This clonotype occurred many times. The chain joins TRBV29-1 to TRBJ2-7; perhaps D is TRBD1 or TRBD2 (5 bases each). Germline values: CDR1 SQVTM, CDR2 ANQGSEA. The CDR3 totals 11 residues. The V end lost 6 bases, the J end lost 6 bases, and 12 bases lay between the germline ends. The CDR3 loop is CSVTGGPEQYF. CDR3 nucleotide sequence: TGCAGCGTGACTGGGGGACCCGAGCAGTACTTC.

This clonotype was recorded a few times. The rearrangement links TRBV20-1 to TRBJ1-1; the D is unclear. CDR3 length: 13 amino acids. V gave up 0 bases and J gave up 0 bases, with 5 bases separating them. The germline gives CDR1 DFQATT, CDR2 SNEGSKA (reference sequence). In nucleotides, the CDR3 is TGCAGTGCTAGAGAGGGAATGAACACTGAAGCTTTCTTT. It translates to CSAREGMNTEAFF.

This clonotype was seen at least ten times. The rearrangement links TRBV18 to TRBJ2-1; D might be TRBD2 (6 bases). CDR3 length: 17 amino acids. Per germline, CDR1 KGHSH and CDR2 LQKENI. V lost 3 bases to trimming and J lost 0 bases, with 15 bases between them. In nucleotides, the CDR3 is TGTGCCAGCTCACCGAGGGTAGCGGTCTTCTCCTACAATGAGCAGTTCTTC. This codes for CASSPRVAVFSYNEQFF.

This clonotype has a count of ten or more. The genes are TRBV12-3 or TRBV12-4 and TRBJ1-4, with D possibly being TRBD1 (6 bases). The CDR3 consists of 14 residues. Trimming stripped 5 bases from V and 7 bases from J, with 14 bases between. Here the CDR3 DNA reads TGTGCCAGCAGTACCCAGGGGTGGGGTGAAAAACTGTTTTTT. It codes for CASSTQGWGEKLFF.

In this sample, this clonotype turned up many times. The chain joins TRBV28 to TRBJ1-5; 8 bases fit TRBD1. V shed 6 bases and J 7 bases; nucleotides not matched to a gene: 8. From germline, CDR1 is MDHEN and CDR2 SYDVKM. This CDR3 has 14 residues. CDR3 sequence (DNA): TGTGCCAGCAGCCCCGGACAGGGCGGCCAGCCCCAGCATTTT. Its protein is CASSPGQGGQPQHF.

The rearrangement links TRBV28 to TRBJ2-7, with 11 bases matching TRBD2. With 7 bases clipped from V and 3 bases from J, the junction kept 5 bases outside the gene matches. From germline, CDR1 is MDHEN and CDR2 SYDVKM. The CDR3 covers 14 residues. As DNA, the CDR3 is TGTGCCAGCAAACTAGCGGGAGACTACTACGAGCAGTACTTC. Protein sequence: CASKLAGDYYEQYF.

This chain links TRBV20-1 with TRBJ2-5, with 12 bases matching TRBD2. CDR3 length: 17 residues. Germline V gene lookup returns CDR1 DFQATT and CDR2 SNEGSKA (reference sequence). J lost 2 bases, V lost 3 bases, and 10 bases had no gene match. This CDR3 reads CSASLTSGSGGQETQYF. The CDR3 DNA follows: TGCAGTGCTAGCCTGACTAGCGGGAGTGGCGGACAAGAGACCCAGTACTTC.

This clonotype was counted ten times or more. The rearrangement joins TRBV9 to TRBJ2-5, with TRBD1 as a possible D gene (5 bases). Trimming cost V 0 bases and J 0 bases, with 9 bases left between them. The CDR3 consists of 15 residues. The germline V gene has CDR1 SGDLS and CDR2 YYNGEE. In DNA form, the CDR3 reads TGTGCCAGCAGCGTAGGGTCAGGGCACCAAGAGACCCAGTACTTC. Translation: CASSVGSGHQETQYF.

Many counts were recorded for this clonotype. The chain carries TRBV2 and TRBJ2-3, with 8 bases fitting TRBD2. V lost 6 bases to trimming and J lost 6 bases; unmatched junction nucleotides: 14. This CDR3 has 16 amino acids. Per the germline V gene, CDR1 is SNHLY and CDR2 is FYNNEI. The CDR3 here is CASSPQSGSLSDTQYF. CDR3 DNA sequence: TGTGCCAGCAGCCCCCAAAGCGGGAGTCTCTCGGATACGCAGTATTTT.

This clonotype was observed at least ten times. The rearrangement links TRBV2 to TRBJ1-1, with D tentatively TRBD1 (5 bases). V was cut by 6 bases and J by 0 bases, with 14 bases left in between. The CDR3 loop spans 15 amino acids. Germline V lookup: CDR1 SNHLY, CDR2 FYNNEI. Written as DNA, the CDR3 is TGTGCCAGCAGACCCGCCGGGGCCATGAACACTGAAGCTTTCTTT. As protein: CASRPAGAMNTEAFF.